Listed below are T cell receptor beta chains from one sample, sequenced in a study of tissue T cells after allogeneic stem cell transplantation. Sequencing was performed with immunoSEQ multiplex PCR; in TCRdb, only in-frame clones are kept and a portion is missing. The sample lists 5,000 to 7,000 clones, more than 55% occurring once. Material: duodenum tissue, obtained at autopsy. These receptors were taken from a woman aged 18 to 49 with breast cancer. CDR3s include the opening cysteine and the closing phenylalanine or tryptophan. Fields, in order: J gene, V gene, clone size, D gene, CDR3 protein, CDR3 DNA. D genes are given only for firm matches. Not every row has a clone size; where given, it reads once, few, many or a size class.

>TRBJ2-3|TRBV28|.|.
CASSAGRDYTDTQYF
TGTGCCAGCAGTGCGGGCAGAGATTACACAGATACGCAGTATTTT
>TRBJ2-7|TRBV5-1|.|.
CASSLVTDSYEQYF
TGCGCCAGCAGCTTGGTCACGGATTCCTACGAGCAGTACTTC
>TRBJ1-4|TRBV9|.|.
CASSVGGANEKLFF
TGTGCCAGCAGCGTAGGCGGGGCGAATGAAAAACTGTTTTTT
>TRBJ2-1|TRBV4-3|.|.
CASSQDWGDNEQFF
TGCGCCAGCAGCCAAGATTGGGGAGACAATGAGCAGTTCTTC
>TRBJ1-3|TRBV28|.|.
CASSILQGIGNTIYF
TGTGCCAGCAGTATTCTCCAGGGAATTGGAAACACCATATATTTT
>TRBJ2-7|TRBV2|.|TRBD2
CASSKTSGVNEQYF
TGTGCCAGCAGTAAGACTAGCGGGGTCAACGAGCAGTACTTC
>TRBJ2-7|TRBV10-3|.|.
CAISERQTTYEQYF
TGTGCCATCAGTGAGAGACAGACCACCTACGAGCAGTACTTC
>TRBJ2-6|TRBV20-1|.|.
CSASPRSGANVLTF
TGCAGTGCTAGTCCCAGATCTGGGGCCAACGTCCTGACTTTC
>TRBJ2-5|TRBV7-9|few|.
CASSLMAEETQYF
TGTGCCAGCAGCTTAATGGCGGAAGAGACCCAGTACTTC
>TRBJ1-5|TRBV7-8|large|.
CASSLYRDQPQHF
TGTGCCAGCAGCTTATATAGGGATCAGCCCCAGCATTTT
>TRBJ2-7|TRBV7-2|few|.
CASSLYGSTHEQYF
TGTGCCAGCAGCTTATACGGGAGTACCCACGAGCAGTACTTC
>TRBJ1-5|TRBV15|.|TRBD1
CATSTGTGGGYNQPQHF
TGTGCCACCAGCACCGGGACAGGGGGTGGGTATAATCAGCCCCAGCATTTT
>TRBJ1-3|TRBV2|once|.
CASSEAVTGSGNTIYF
TGTGCCAGCAGTGAAGCGGTGACAGGCTCTGGAAACACCATATATTTT
>TRBJ2-7|TRBV18|.|TRBD2
CASSREGGSNEQYF
TGTGCCAGCTCACGGGAGGGAGGATCTAACGAGCAGTACTTC
>TRBJ1-5|TRBV20-1|.|.
CSARDFRVQHF
TGCAGTGCTAGAGATTTCAGGGTCCAGCATTTT
>TRBJ2-7|TRBV6-5|.|TRBD2
CASRSTSGSLYEQYF
TGTGCCAGCAGGTCGACTAGCGGGAGCCTCTACGAGCAGTACTTC
>TRBJ1-1|TRBV29-1|.|.
CSAVGGDTEAFF
TGCAGCGCTGTGGGGGGTGACACTGAAGCTTTCTTT
>TRBJ2-6|TRBV5-4|.|.
CASYHRWGGTGANVLTF
TGTGCCAGCTACCATCGGTGGGGGGGCACTGGGGCCAACGTCCTGACTTTC
>TRBJ2-3|TRBV28|.|.
CASSFPSIGYHFLTDTQYF
TGTGCCAGCAGTTTCCCCTCTATCGGGTACCACTTTCTCACAGATACGCAGTATTTT
>TRBJ2-3|TRBV3-1/TRBV3-2|medium-sized|.
CASSQVKGTADTQYF
TGTGCCAGCAGCCAAGTTAAGGGCACTGCAGATACGCAGTATTTT
>TRBJ2-5|TRBV18|few|.
CASSDPQETQYF
TGTGCCAGCTCGGACCCCCAAGAGACCCAGTACTTC
>TRBJ2-2|TRBV5-1|few|.
CASSLAGVSQAGELFF
TGCGCCAGCAGCTTGGCGGGGGTGTCGCAGGCCGGGGAGCTGTTTTTT
>TRBJ2-1|TRBV30|.|.
CAWSVLGEPYNEQFF
TGTGCCTGGAGTGTTCTGGGAGAACCCTACAATGAGCAGTTCTTC
>TRBJ2-1|TRBV6-5|.|TRBD2
CASRWTSGNNEQFF
TGTGCCAGCAGATGGACTAGCGGGAACAATGAGCAGTTCTTC
>TRBJ2-3|TRBV9|few|TRBD2
CASSVAGGADTQYF
TGTGCCAGCAGCGTAGCGGGAGGAGCAGATACGCAGTATTTT
>TRBJ2-7|TRBV3-1/TRBV3-2|.|.
CASSQVGGQSPNPYEQYF
TGTGCCAGCAGCCAAGTAGGAGGGCAGTCACCAAATCCCTACGAGCAGTACTTC
>TRBJ2-3|TRBV15|.|TRBD2
CATSPGRTSGSGDTQYF
TGTGCCACCTCCCCAGGGAGGACTAGCGGGAGTGGGGATACGCAGTATTTT
>TRBJ1-1|TRBV15|.|.
CATSRDRGTEAFF
TGTGCCACCAGCAGAGATCGGGGGACTGAAGCTTTCTTT
>TRBJ1-3|TRBV2|few|.
CASTTYEAGNTIYF
TGTGCCAGCACTACCTATGAAGCCGGAAACACCATATATTTT
>TRBJ1-1|TRBV2|.|.
CASSEGGAEAFF
TGTGCCAGCAGTGAAGGGGGGGCCGAAGCTTTCTTT
>TRBJ1-1|TRBV29-1|.|.
CSVFTRGWGEAFF
TGCAGCGTTTTCACCCGGGGGTGGGGAGAAGCTTTCTTT
>TRBJ2-7|TRBV4-1|.|TRBD1
CASSPGQGPTYEQYF
TGCGCCAGCAGCCCGGGACAGGGCCCAACCTACGAGCAGTACTTC
>TRBJ2-7|TRBV18|.|.
CASSPGVLEQYF
TGTGCCAGCTCACCGGGAGTACTAGAGCAGTACTTC
>TRBJ1-5|TRBV28|.|.
CASSLGGAYQPQHF
TGTGCCAGCAGTCTTGGAGGGGCGTATCAGCCCCAGCATTTT
>TRBJ2-1|TRBV7-2|.|.
CASSYSRTQNEQFF
TGTGCCAGCAGCTACTCCCGAACTCAGAATGAGCAGTTCTTC
>TRBJ1-5|TRBV27|medium-sized|TRBD1
CASSPLGTDNQPQHF
TGTGCCAGCAGTCCCCTCGGGACAGACAATCAGCCCCAGCATTTT
>TRBJ2-1|TRBV11-2|few|TRBD2
CASSSERGGHNEQFF
TGTGCCAGCAGCTCCGAGCGGGGGGGGCACAATGAGCAGTTCTTC
>TRBJ1-3|TRBV30|.|.
CAWSRGSSGNTIYF
TGTGCCTGGAGTAGGGGGTCATCTGGAAACACCATATATTTT
>TRBJ2-5|TRBV15|.|TRBD1
CATSRDQGEGETQYF
TGTGCCACCAGCAGAGATCAGGGGGAAGGAGAGACCCAGTACTTC
>TRBJ1-4|TRBV6-5|.|.
CASSYKGGRNEKLFF
TGTGCCAGCAGTTATAAGGGAGGCAGGAATGAAAAACTGTTTTTT
>TRBJ1-1|TRBV7-9|once|TRBD1
CASSFWTGNTEAFF
TGTGCCAGCAGCTTTTGGACAGGCAACACTGAAGCTTTCTTT
>TRBJ2-2|TRBV7-2|.|TRBD2
CASIPGLAGGSGELFF
TGTGCCAGCATCCCGGGACTAGCGGGGGGGTCGGGGGAGCTGTTTTTT
>TRBJ2-3|TRBV29-1|.|.
CSVDLIGNTDTQYF
TGCAGCGTGGACCTAATCGGAAACACAGATACGCAGTATTTT
>TRBJ2-3|TRBV7-2|.|.
CASRPHSAGPDTQYF
TGTGCCAGCAGACCCCACTCCGCAGGGCCAGATACGCAGTATTTT
>TRBJ2-1|TRBV5-4|medium-sized|TRBD2
CASSLASGGNNEQFF
TGTGCCAGCAGCTTGGCTAGCGGGGGGAACAATGAGCAGTTCTTC
>TRBJ1-6|TRBV6-4|.|.
CASSVGLYNSPLHF
TGTGCCAGCAGTGTGGGGCTCTATAATTCACCCCTCCACTTT
>TRBJ1-6|TRBV7-3|.|.
CASSGAWGNSPLHF
TGTGCCAGCAGCGGGGCGTGGGGGAATTCACCCCTCCACTTT
>TRBJ2-3|TRBV2|.|.
CASSGERDTQYF
TGTGCCAGCAGTGGGGAGAGAGATACGCAGTATTTT
>TRBJ1-1|TRBV2|.|TRBD1
CASRDDRAAEAFF
TGTGCCAGCAGGGACGACAGGGCCGCTGAAGCTTTCTTT
>TRBJ2-7|TRBV19|large|.
CASSIGAGATNYEQYF
TGTGCCAGTAGTATAGGGGCGGGGGCCACCAATTACGAGCAGTACTTC
>TRBJ2-3|TRBV24-1|few|.
CATSPPGGLNTQYF
TGTGCCACCAGCCCCCCGGGTGGGCTTAATACGCAGTATTTT